The rows below give T cell receptor beta chains drawn from one sample of a study of shared clonotypes between healthy human individuals. Using immunoSEQ multiplex PCR, the repertoire was profiled, and TCRdb retains in-frame clones only, with some absent. The sample records hundreds of thousands of clones, about two thirds being singletons. Sequenced material: memory CD4+ T cells sorted from blood. The receptors here all came from a woman aged 25 to 39 in good health. CDR3s include the opening cysteine and the closing phenylalanine or tryptophan. The D gene is left open where the match is weak. The size of a clone is reported for some rows only, either as once, few or many, or as a class for expanded clones.

size	D	V	J	DNA	CDR3
NA	NA	TRBV10-3	TRBJ2-7	TGTGCCATCAGTGCGGAACGGGAGTTCGAGCAGTACTTC	CAISAEREFEQYF
NA	TRBD2	TRBV6-5	TRBJ2-1	TGTGCCCGGACGAGGGAGGGAGGAACCTACAATGAGCAGTTCTTC	CARTREGGTYNEQFF
few	NA	TRBV4-2	TRBJ1-1	TGTGCCAGCAGCCAAGTAATTGCCGACTTCACTGAAGCTTTCTTT	CASSQVIADFTEAFF
few	TRBD2	TRBV2	TRBJ2-3	TGTGCCAGCAGGAAACTAGCGGGAGGGGGGACGCAGTATTTT	CASRKLAGGGTQYF
NA	NA	TRBV7-9	TRBJ2-5	TGTGCCAGCAACCCGGGACTCGCCGTAGGGACCCAGTACTTC	CASNPGLAVGTQYF
NA	NA	TRBV27	TRBJ2-5	TGTGCCAGCAGACCCTTTACAGTGCTCATAAGAGACCAGTACTTC	CASRPFTVLIRDQYF
once	TRBD2	TRBV29-1	TRBJ2-7	TGCAGCGTTGAAGATAGGATGCCGGGAGGCTCCTACGAGCAGTACTTC	CSVEDRMPGGSYEQYF
NA	NA	TRBV5-4	TRBJ1-1	TGTGCCAGCAGCTTGGACAGCAACACTGAAGCTTTCTTT	CASSLDSNTEAFF
NA	NA	TRBV28	TRBJ2-3	TGTGCCACCCGGGACCATGCAGATACGCAGTATTTT	CATRDHADTQYF
many	TRBD2	TRBV2	TRBJ2-1	TGTGCCAGCAGAGTCGGTCGGACTAGCGGGCATCCAAGCTCCTACAATGAGCAGTTCTTC	CASRVGRTSGHPSSYNEQFF
NA	NA	TRBV27	TRBJ2-7	TGTGCCAGCAGTTGGGACTTGCTTAGTTCCTACGAGCAGTACTTC	CASSWDLLSSYEQYF
NA	TRBD1	TRBV4-1	TRBJ2-1	TGCGCCAGCAGCCAGCAAGGTCAGGGGGCCCCGGGGGAGCAGTTCTTC	CASSQQGQGAPGEQFF
NA	NA	TRBV5-1	TRBJ1-2	TGCGCCAGCAGCTCCAACGACCCATATGGCTACACCTTC	CASSSNDPYGYTF
NA	TRBD1	TRBV18	TRBJ2-7	TGTGCCAGCTCACTCCGGGACAGAGATATCGAGCAGTACTTC	CASSLRDRDIEQYF
NA	NA	TRBV4-2	TRBJ2-2	TGTGCCAGCAGCCAAGAGGCGGCTTACGTGAATACCGGGGAGCTGTTTTTT	CASSQEAAYVNTGELFF
few	NA	TRBV27	TRBJ2-7	TGTGCCAGCAGCCTGCGGGCGTACTACGAGCAGTACTTC	CASSLRAYYEQYF
NA	TRBD1	TRBV6-5	TRBJ1-2	TGTGCCAGCAGTTACGACAGGGGGCCCTATGGCTACACCTTC	CASSYDRGPYGYTF
NA	NA	TRBV20-1	TRBJ1-1	TGCAGTGGTACTTACACTGAAGCTTTCTTT	CSGTYTEAFF
NA	NA	TRBV29-1	TRBJ2-1	TGCAGCGTGCTGAGACCCGTTTCCTACAATGAGCAGTTCTTC	CSVLRPVSYNEQFF
NA	NA	TRBV2	TRBJ2-5	TGTGCCAGCAGTTGGACCCGCGAGACCCAGTACTTC	CASSWTRETQYF
NA	TRBD1	TRBV5-1	TRBJ1-3	TGCGCCAGCAGCTCAGGGACAGAAGGAAACACCATATATTTT	CASSSGTEGNTIYF
NA	NA	TRBV4-2	TRBJ1-1	TGTGCCAGCAGCCAAGAAGGGCAAGCTTTCTTT	CASSQEGQAFF
NA	NA	TRBV7-3	TRBJ2-6	TGTGCCAGCAGCTCCACAGGCTCCTCTGGGGCCAACGTCCTGACTTTC	CASSSTGSSGANVLTF
NA	TRBD2	TRBV18	TRBJ2-7	TGTGCCAGCTCTCTTAGCGGGAGAGGCTACGAGCAGTACTTC	CASSLSGRGYEQYF
NA	NA	TRBV4-1	TRBJ1-4	TGCGCCAGCAGCCTGGGAGGAGGCCTAGGTGAAAAACTGTTTTTT	CASSLGGGLGEKLFF
NA	NA	TRBV28	TRBJ1-1	TGTGCCAGCAGTACGGATGTGAACACTGAAGCTTTCTTT	CASSTDVNTEAFF
once	NA	TRBV7-9	TRBJ2-1	TGTGCCAGCAGCTTATCGATCGTGAATGAGCAGTTCTTC	CASSLSIVNEQFF
NA	TRBD2	TRBV6-6	TRBJ2-7	TGTGCCAGCAGTTACAAAGGGACTAGCTACGAGCAGTACTTC	CASSYKGTSYEQYF
NA	NA	TRBV4-1	TRBJ1-1	TGCGCCAGCAGCCAAGTATTCCGGGGATCCGTGAACACTGAAGCTTTCTTT	CASSQVFRGSVNTEAFF
NA	NA	TRBV6-1	TRBJ2-7	TGTGCCAGCAGTGTTAGGGGACGGGGCGAGCAGTACTTC	CASSVRGRGEQYF
few	NA	TRBV28	TRBJ1-4	TGTGCCACAGCGCAGGGTATAAATGAAAAACTGTTTTTT	CATAQGINEKLFF
NA	TRBD2	TRBV4-2	TRBJ2-3	TGTGCCAGCAGCCAAGTCGGAGGCGGGAGGGCCGTGGCAGATACGCAGTATTTT	CASSQVGGGRAVADTQYF
NA	NA	TRBV6-1	TRBJ1-1	TGTGCCAGCAGTGAAGTCCAGATGAACACTGAAGCTTTCTTT	CASSEVQMNTEAFF
NA	TRBD1	TRBV7-9	TRBJ2-7	TGTGCCAGCAGCAGGACAGGGCCTTCCCCTCAGCAGTACTTC	CASSRTGPSPQQYF
NA	NA	TRBV19	TRBJ2-1	TGTGCCAGTAGTCCTACGGTTGGGAATGAGCAGTTCTTC	CASSPTVGNEQFF
NA	NA	TRBV27	TRBJ2-6	TGTGCCAGCAGTTTTTGGGCCGGAAGCTCTGGGGCCAACGTCCTGACTTTC	CASSFWAGSSGANVLTF
NA	TRBD1	TRBV19	TRBJ2-6	TGTGCCAGTACCTCTTGGGACAGGGGGACAGGGGCCAACGTCCTGACTTTC	CASTSWDRGTGANVLTF
few	NA	TRBV25-1	TRBJ2-1	TGTGCCAGCAGTCCCCCTGGGGGAGGTTACCGCAATGAGCAGTTCTTC	CASSPPGGGYRNEQFF
few	NA	TRBV25-1	TRBJ2-3	TGTGCCAGCAGTGATGGTCAGGGTGCAGATACGCAGTATTTT	CASSDGQGADTQYF
once	NA	TRBV5-4	TRBJ1-4	TGTGCCAGCAGCTTGATGACGCTACAGAGCAGTAATGAAAAACTGTTTTTT	CASSLMTLQSSNEKLFF
NA	NA	TRBV5-6	TRBJ2-5	TGTGCCAGCAGCCAGGGCGGGTACCAAGAGACCCAGTACTTC	CASSQGGYQETQYF
NA	NA	TRBV6-1	TRBJ2-3	TGTGCCAGCAGTGAAGTACAACAGGGTACGCAGTATTTT	CASSEVQQGTQYF
NA	NA	TRBV18	TRBJ1-1	TGTGCCAGCTCACCACGGGCTGACAGGAACACTGAAGCTTTCTTT	CASSPRADRNTEAFF
NA	TRBD2	TRBV7-8	TRBJ2-3	TGTGCCAGCAGCTTAGCGGTGACTAGCGGGAGGGATACGCAGTATTTT	CASSLAVTSGRDTQYF
NA	NA	TRBV7-2	TRBJ1-1	TGTGCCAGCAGCTCGTGGGACATTACCACTGAAGCTTTCTTT	CASSSWDITTEAFF
NA	NA	TRBV5-1	TRBJ1-2	TGCGCCAGCAGCCCCGGACAGTCCCTCTATGGCTACACCTTC	CASSPGQSLYGYTF
NA	TRBD2	TRBV4-1	TRBJ2-1	TGCGCCAGCAGCCAAGTTGGTAGCGGGAGGGCTGGAGTCGATGAGCAGTTCTTC	CASSQVGSGRAGVDEQFF
NA	NA	TRBV5-1	TRBJ2-3	TGCGCCAGCAGCTTGCCCCTAATAACAGATACGCAGTATTTT	CASSLPLITDTQYF
many	NA	TRBV11-2	TRBJ2-2	TGTGCCAGCAGCCCCACCCTTATGACCGGGGAGCTGTTTTTT	CASSPTLMTGELFF
NA	NA	TRBV5-6	TRBJ1-2	TGTGCCAGCAGCTTTAAGTGGGCGGATGGCTACACCTTC	CASSFKWADGYTF
NA	TRBD1	TRBV11-2	TRBJ2-1	TGTGCCAGCAGGACCGGGACAGGCCCCTACAATGAGCAGTTCTTC	CASRTGTGPYNEQFF
NA	NA	TRBV27	TRBJ2-7	TGTGCCAGCAAAGACAGCTCCTACGAGCAGTACTTC	CASKDSSYEQYF